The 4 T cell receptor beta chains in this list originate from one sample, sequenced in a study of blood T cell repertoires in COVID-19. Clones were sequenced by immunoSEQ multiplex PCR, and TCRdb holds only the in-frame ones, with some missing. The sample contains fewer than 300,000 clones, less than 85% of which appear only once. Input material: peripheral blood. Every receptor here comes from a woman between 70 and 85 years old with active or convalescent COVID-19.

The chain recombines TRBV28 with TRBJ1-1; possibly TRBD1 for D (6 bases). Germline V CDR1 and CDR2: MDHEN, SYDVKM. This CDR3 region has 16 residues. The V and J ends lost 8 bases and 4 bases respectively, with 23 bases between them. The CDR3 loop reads CASRPGGTPRGTEAFF. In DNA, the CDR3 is TGTGCCAGCCGCCCGGGGGGGACACCCCGAGGCACTGAAGCTTTCTTT.

CDR3 amino acids: CASNRLGSGAVTQYF. In DNA, the CDR3 is TGTGCCAGCAACCGCCTGGGGAGCGGTGCAGTGACCCAGTACTTC. This chain connects TRBV27 to TRBJ2-5; a possible D gene is TRBD2 (5 bases). The germline V gene encodes CDR1 MNHEY and CDR2 SMNVEV (reference sequence). V lost 7 bases to trimming and J lost 7 bases, with 22 bases between them. There are 15 residues in the CDR3.

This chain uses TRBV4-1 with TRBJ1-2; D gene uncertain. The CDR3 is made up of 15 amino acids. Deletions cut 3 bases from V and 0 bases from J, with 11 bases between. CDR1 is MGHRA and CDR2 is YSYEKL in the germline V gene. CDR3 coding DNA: TGCGCCAGCAGCCAGAACCCGGGAGCTAACTATGGCTACACCTTC. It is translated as CASSQNPGANYGYTF.

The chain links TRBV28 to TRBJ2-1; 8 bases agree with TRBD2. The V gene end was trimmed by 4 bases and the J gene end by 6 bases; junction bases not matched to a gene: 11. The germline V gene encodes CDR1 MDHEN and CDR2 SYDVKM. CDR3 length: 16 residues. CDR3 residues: CASSSPDVGRANEQFF. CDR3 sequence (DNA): TGTGCCAGCAGTTCGCCGGATGTCGGGAGGGCCAATGAGCAGTTCTTC.